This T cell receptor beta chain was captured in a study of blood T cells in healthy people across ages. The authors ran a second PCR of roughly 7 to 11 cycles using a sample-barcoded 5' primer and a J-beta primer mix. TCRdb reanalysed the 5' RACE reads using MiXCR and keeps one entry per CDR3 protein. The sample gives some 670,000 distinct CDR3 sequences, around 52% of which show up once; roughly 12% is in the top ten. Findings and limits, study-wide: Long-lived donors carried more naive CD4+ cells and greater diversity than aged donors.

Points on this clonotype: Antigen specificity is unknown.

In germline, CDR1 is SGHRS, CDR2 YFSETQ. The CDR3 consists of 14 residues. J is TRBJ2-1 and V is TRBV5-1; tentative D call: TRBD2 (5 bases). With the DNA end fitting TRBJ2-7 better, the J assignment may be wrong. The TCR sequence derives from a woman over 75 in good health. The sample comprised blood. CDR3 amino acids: CASSPAPGYNEQYF. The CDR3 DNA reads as TGCGCCAGCAGCCCCGCCCCGGGATACAATGAGCAGTACTTC.